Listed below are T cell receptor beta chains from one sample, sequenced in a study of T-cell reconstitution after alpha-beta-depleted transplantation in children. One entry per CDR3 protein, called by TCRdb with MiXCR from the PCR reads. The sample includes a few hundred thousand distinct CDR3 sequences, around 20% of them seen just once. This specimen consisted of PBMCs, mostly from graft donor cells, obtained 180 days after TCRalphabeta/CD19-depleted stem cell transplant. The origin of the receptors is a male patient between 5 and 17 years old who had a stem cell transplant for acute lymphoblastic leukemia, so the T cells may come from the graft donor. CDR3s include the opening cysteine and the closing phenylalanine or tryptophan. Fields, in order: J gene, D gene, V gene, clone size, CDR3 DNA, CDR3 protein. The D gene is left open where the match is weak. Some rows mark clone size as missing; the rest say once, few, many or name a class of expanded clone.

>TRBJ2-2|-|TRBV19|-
TGTGCCAGTATAAACGGAGCGAACACCGGGGAGCTGTTTTTT
CASINGANTGELFF
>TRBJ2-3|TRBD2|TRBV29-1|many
TGCAGCGTCGCCGGGACTAGCGGAGGTCCGGGGTACACAGATACGCAGTATTTT
CSVAGTSGGPGYTDTQYF
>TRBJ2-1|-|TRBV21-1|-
TGTGCCAGCAGCAAAATAGGGAAGATAGAGCTAGCGGGAATACAGGGGTTGAATGAGCAGTTCTTC
CASSKIGKIELAGIQGLNEQFF
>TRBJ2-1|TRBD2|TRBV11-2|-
TGTGCCAGCAGAGGACTAGCGGACCTCGAGCAGTTCTTC
CASRGLADLEQFF
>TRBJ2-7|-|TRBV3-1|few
TGTGCCAGCAGCCGTCGACTCGAGCAGTACTTC
CASSRRLEQYF
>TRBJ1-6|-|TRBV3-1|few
TGTGCCAGCAGCCCCTTCTCGGTCGACAATTCACCCCTCCACTTT
CASSPFSVDNSPLHF
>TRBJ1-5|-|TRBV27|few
TGTGCCAGCAGTAACGGCAGGGAGGATTTTCGGAATCAGCCCCAGCATTTT
CASSNGREDFRNQPQHF
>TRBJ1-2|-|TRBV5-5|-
TGTGCCAGCAGCTTGGATGGGGAGCGCGGCTACACCTTC
CASSLDGERGYTF
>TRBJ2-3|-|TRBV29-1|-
TGCAGCGTTGAAGATCCTGGGGATACGCAGTATTTT
CSVEDPGDTQYF
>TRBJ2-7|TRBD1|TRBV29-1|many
TGCAGCTCAAAGACAGGGAACTACGAGCAGTACTTC
CSSKTGNYEQYF
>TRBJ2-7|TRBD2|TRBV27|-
TGTGCCAGCACTATACTAGCGGGAGCGTACGAGCAGTACTTC
CASTILAGAYEQYF
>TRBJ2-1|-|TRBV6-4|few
TGTGCCAGCAAAAACTACAATGAGCAGTTCTTC
CASKNYNEQFF
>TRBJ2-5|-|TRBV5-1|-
TGCGCCAGCAGCTTGAGCGGCAGGGCTCGAGAGACCCAGTACTTC
CASSLSGRARETQYF
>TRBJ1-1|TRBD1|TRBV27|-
TGTGCCAGCAGTACCCGGGACAGGAACGCTCTGAAGGCTTTCTTT
CASSTRDRNALKAFF
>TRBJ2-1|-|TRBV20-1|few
TGCAGTGCGCCCGGGACAAACAACAATGAGCAGTTCTTC
CSAPGTNNNEQFF
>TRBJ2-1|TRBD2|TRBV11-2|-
TGTGCCAGCAGGCTAGCGGGAGCGGGAGAGCAGTTCTTC
CASRLAGAGEQFF
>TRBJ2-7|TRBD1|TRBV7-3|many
TGTGCCAGCAGCCTTACAGGGGTCCACGAGCAGTACTTC
CASSLTGVHEQYF
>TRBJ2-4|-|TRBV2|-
TGTGCCAGCAGTGAAGGTTTAGCCAAAAACATTCAGTACTTC
CASSEGLAKNIQYF
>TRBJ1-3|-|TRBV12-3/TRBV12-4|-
TGTGCCAGCAGTTTAGGTCGGTTCTCTGGAAACACCATATATTTT
CASSLGRFSGNTIYF
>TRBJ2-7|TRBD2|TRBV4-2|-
TGTGCCAGCAGCCAAGGTGGTGGGAGGGCCGGAATTTACGAGCAGTACTTC
CASSQGGGRAGIYEQYF
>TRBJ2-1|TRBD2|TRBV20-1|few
TGCAGTGCCGGGAGGGCCTTCGATGAGCAGTTCTTC
CSAGRAFDEQFF
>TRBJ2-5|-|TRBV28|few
TGTGCCAGCACCATTTGGGCGGGACAGGAGACCCAGTACTTC
CASTIWAGQETQYF
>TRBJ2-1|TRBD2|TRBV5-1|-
TGCGCCAGCAGCCGGACTAGCGGGACTATTGAGCAGTTCTTC
CASSRTSGTIEQFF
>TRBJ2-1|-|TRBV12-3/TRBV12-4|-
TGTGCCAGCAGCCAACGACAGCGAGCCATAGTCCGAAGAAGTTACAATGAGCAGTTCTTC
CASSQRQRAIVRRSYNEQFF
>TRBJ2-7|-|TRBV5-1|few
TGCGCCAGCAGCTTGAGTTTAGGAGGGATCGAGCAGTACTTC
CASSLSLGGIEQYF
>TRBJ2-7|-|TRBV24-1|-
TGTGCCACCGGGACAGGGAACATTAGCGGGAGTATGGTCTCCTACGAGCAGTACTTC
CATGTGNISGSMVSYEQYF
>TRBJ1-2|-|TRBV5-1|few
TGCGCCAGCAGCTTGGAGGGCCGGGGTTCAGGCTACACCTTC
CASSLEGRGSGYTF
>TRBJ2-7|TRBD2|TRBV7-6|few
TGTGCCAGCAGCTTAATCCTAGCGGGATACGAGCAGTACTTC
CASSLILAGYEQYF
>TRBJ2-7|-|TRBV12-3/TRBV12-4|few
TGTGCCAGCAGGCGAGGGGGCGAGCAGTACTTC
CASRRGGEQYF
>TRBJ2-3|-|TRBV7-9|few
TGTGCCAGCAGCTCATATACGCAGTATTTT
CASSSYTQYF
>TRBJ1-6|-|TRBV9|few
TGTGCCAGCAGCGCAGAGCCGGATAATTCACCCCTCCACTTT
CASSAEPDNSPLHF
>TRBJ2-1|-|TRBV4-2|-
TGTGCCAGCAGCCCCTGGAGGGCGGGTAATGAGCAGTTCTTC
CASSPWRAGNEQFF
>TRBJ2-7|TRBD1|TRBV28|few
TGTGCCAGCAGGCCCCGCTGGGACAGGGGAGCCTACGAGCAGTACTTC
CASRPRWDRGAYEQYF
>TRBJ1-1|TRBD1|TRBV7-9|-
TGTGCCAGCATGCTGACAGGGCCGAACACTGAAGCTTTCTTT
CASMLTGPNTEAFF
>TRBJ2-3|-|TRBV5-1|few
TGCGCCAGCAGCTGGTGGGGAAGTTCGACAGATACGCAGTATTTT
CASSWWGSSTDTQYF
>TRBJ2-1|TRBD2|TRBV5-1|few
TGCGCCAGCAGCTTGACGGTAGCGGGAGGGCATGAGCAGTTCTTC
CASSLTVAGGHEQFF
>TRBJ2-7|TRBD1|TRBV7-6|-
TGTGCCAGCAGCACAAGGACAGGGCAGGCGGGGTACGAGCAGTACTTC
CASSTRTGQAGYEQYF
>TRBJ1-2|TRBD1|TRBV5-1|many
TGCGCCAGCAGCTCCCTCGACAGGGGGGGTGGCTACACCTTC
CASSSLDRGGGYTF
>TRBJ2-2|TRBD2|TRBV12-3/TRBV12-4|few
TGTGCCAGCAGTCCAACGGGACTAGCGGGAGAAGTGGGGGAGCTGTTTTTT
CASSPTGLAGEVGELFF
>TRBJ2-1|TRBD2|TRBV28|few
TGTGCCAGCAGTCTGACTAGCGGGATCGCGTTCTTC
CASSLTSGIAFF
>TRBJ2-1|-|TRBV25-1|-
TGTGCCAGCGGGGTGAGCTCCTACAATGAGCAGTTCTTC
CASGVSSYNEQFF
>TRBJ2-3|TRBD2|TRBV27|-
TGTGCCAGCACCCCGGTGGCGGGAGGTTGGACGGCGCAGTATTTT
CASTPVAGGWTAQYF
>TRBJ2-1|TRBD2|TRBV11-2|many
TGTGCCAGCAGCTTAACCCCTGGACTAGCGGGACTCTACAATGAGCAGTTCTTC
CASSLTPGLAGLYNEQFF
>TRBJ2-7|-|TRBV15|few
TGTGCCACCAGCAGTCTGGACTACTCTCGCTACGAGCAGTACTTC
CATSSLDYSRYEQYF
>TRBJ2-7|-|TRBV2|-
TGTGCCAGCAGTGATCGGGGGTCTGAGGGCTACGAGCAGTACTTC
CASSDRGSEGYEQYF
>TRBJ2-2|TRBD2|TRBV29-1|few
TGCAGCGTCACCGGGACTAGCGCCTCCACAACCGGGGAGCTGTTTTTT
CSVTGTSASTTGELFF
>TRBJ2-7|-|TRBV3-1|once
TGTGCCAGCAGCCAAGATCCGACAGTCTCCTACGAGCAGTACTTC
CASSQDPTVSYEQYF
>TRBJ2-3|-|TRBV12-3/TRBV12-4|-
TGTGCCAGCAGTTTTCAGGGCCTCGGCACAGATACGCAGTATTTT
CASSFQGLGTDTQYF
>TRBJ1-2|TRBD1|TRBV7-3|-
TGTGCCAGCAGCCGCCTACCCGGGACAGGGGACTATGGCTACACCTTC
CASSRLPGTGDYGYTF
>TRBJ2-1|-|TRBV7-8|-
TGTGCCAGCAGCTTAGCGGCCGGGATTACTGAGCAGTTCTTC
CASSLAAGITEQFF
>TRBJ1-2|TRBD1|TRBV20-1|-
TGCAGTGCTACCGGGACAGTTTATGGCTACACCTTC
CSATGTVYGYTF
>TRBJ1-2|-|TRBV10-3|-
TGTGCCATCAGTGTATGGGGCAGCTATGGCTACACCTTC
CAISVWGSYGYTF
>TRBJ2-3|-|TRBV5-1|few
TGCGCCAGCAGCTTGGAACGGGAGTGGGACACAGATACGCAGTATTTT
CASSLEREWDTDTQYF
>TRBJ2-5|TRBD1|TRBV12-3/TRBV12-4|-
TGTGCCAGCACTCCTTTGCAGGGGACAGGGGAAGAGACCCAGTACTTC
CASTPLQGTGEETQYF
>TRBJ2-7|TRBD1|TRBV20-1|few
TGCAGTGCTAGAGGGAGGGACAGGGCCCTCTACGAGCAGTACTTC
CSARGRDRALYEQYF
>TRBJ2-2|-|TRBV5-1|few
TGCGCCAGCGAAAGTTCAGGGGCGGACACCGGGGAGCTGTTTTTT
CASESSGADTGELFF
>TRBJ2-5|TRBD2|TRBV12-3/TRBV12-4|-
TGTGCCAGCAGTGATGAGAGACTAGCGGGAGGGATCCAAGAGACCCAGTACTTC
CASSDERLAGGIQETQYF